Sequencing of this T cell receptor beta chain was carried out in a study of blood T cells in healthy people across ages. Whole-study context: Template switching retrieved approximately one barcoded beta molecule for each two T cells.

V was trimmed by 6 bases and J by 3 bases, leaving 13 bases between them. Germline values: CDR1 MDHEN, CDR2 SYDVKM. The CDR3 is 14 residues long. This clonotype was detected a few times. Its antigen remains unknown. A second PCR of about 6 to 11 cycles used a sample-barcoded 5' primer and a J-beta primer mix. TCRdb used MiXCR to reprocess the 5' RACE reads, holding one entry per CDR3 protein. Of over a million distinct CDR3 sequences listed, 42% are singletons. Overall study findings and caveats: There were more naive CD4+ cells and higher diversity in long-lived donors than in aged donors.

Whenever a sample was processed, at least 6 million PBMCs were isolated. This clonotype was obtained from a woman under 30 in good health. The chain employs TRBV28 and TRBJ2-3; no firm D call. Sample: blood. This chain's CDR3 is CASRLGRETDTQYF. In DNA, the CDR3 is TGTGCCAGCAGGTTGGGCCGCGAGACAGATACGCAGTATTTT.